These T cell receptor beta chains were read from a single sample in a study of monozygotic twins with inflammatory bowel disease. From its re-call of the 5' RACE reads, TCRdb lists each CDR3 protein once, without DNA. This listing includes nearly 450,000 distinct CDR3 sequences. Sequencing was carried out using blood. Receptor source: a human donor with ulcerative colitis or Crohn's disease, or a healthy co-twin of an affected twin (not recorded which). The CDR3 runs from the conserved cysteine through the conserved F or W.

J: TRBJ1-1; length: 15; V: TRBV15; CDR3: CATSRERTANTEAFF
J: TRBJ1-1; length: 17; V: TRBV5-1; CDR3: CASSPPTGNTQNTEAFF
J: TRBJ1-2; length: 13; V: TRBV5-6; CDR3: CASSHNGVDGYTF
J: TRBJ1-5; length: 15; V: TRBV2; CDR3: CASSGIRTQDQPQHF
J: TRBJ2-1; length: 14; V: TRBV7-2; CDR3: CASSSHRGWDEQFF
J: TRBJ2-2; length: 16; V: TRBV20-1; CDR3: CSARRAGAAGTGELFF
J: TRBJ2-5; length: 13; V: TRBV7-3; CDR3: CASSPRTMEIQYF
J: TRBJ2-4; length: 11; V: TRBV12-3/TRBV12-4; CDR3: CASSLSKALYF
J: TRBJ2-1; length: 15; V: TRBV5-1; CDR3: CASRGTSGSYNEQFF
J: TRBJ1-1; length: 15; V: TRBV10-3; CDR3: CAISDDGQGNTEAFF
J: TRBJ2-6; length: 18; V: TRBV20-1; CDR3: CSARASSGGASGANVLTF
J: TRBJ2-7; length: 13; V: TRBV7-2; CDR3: CASSPHGSYEQYF
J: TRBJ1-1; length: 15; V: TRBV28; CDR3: CASSIPGTGGTEAFF
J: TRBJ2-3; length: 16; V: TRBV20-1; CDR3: CSARDLGSGRLDTQYF
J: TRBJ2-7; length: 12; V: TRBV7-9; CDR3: CASSLNLDEQYF
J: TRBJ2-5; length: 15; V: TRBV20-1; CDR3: CSARGVGTVKETQYF